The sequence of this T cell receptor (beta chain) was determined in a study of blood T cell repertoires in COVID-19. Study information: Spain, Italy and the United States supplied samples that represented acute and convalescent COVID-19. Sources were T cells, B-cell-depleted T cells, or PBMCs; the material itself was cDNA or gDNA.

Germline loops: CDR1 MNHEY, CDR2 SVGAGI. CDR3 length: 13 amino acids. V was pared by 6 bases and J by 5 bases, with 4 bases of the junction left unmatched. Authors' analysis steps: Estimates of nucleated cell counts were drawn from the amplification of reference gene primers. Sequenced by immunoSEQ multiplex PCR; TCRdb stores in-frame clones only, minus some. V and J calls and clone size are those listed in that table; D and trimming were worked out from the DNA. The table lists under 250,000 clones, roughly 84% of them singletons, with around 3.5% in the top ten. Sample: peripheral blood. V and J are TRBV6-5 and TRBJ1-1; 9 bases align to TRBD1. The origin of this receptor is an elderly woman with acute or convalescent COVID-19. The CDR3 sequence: CASSTTGGTEAFF. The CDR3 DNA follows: TGTGCCAGCAGCACGACAGGGGGAACTGAAGCTTTCTTT.